This TCR beta chain comes out of a study of T cells after yellow fever vaccination. Looking at the study overall: With SMART-Seq v4 Ultra Low Input, the fractions containing low cell numbers were prepared.

Germline V gives CDR1 SGHNT, CDR2 YYREEE (reference sequence). CDR3 length: 13 amino acids. Comment on this clonotype: One end of the junction does not line up with germline, which may come from a read error.

TCRdb reanalysed the 5' RACE reads using MiXCR and keeps one entry per CDR3 protein. The table includes approximately 510,000 distinct CDR3 sequences, 21% detected once. V usage is TRBV5-4 and J usage is TRBJ2-1; D not resolved. The source was PBMCs, collected around 3 weeks after the first yellow fever vaccination. The clonotype originates from a man younger than 30 who received the YFV17D yellow fever vaccine. The CDR3 loop is CVSSLDPALEQFF. The CDR3 DNA follows: TGTGTCAGCAGCCTGGACCCTGCTCTTGAGCAGTTCTTC.